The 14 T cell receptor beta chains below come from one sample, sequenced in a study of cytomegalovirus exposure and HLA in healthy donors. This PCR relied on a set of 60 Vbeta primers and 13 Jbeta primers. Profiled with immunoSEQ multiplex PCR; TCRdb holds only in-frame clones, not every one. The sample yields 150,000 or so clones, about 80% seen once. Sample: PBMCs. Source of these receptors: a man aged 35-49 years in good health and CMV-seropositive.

Written as DNA, the CDR3 is TGTGCCAGTCAACTAATAGGGAGGGGGAAGCAGTTCTTC. Amino acid sequence: CASQLIGRGKQFF. This chain links TRBV7-6 with TRBJ2-1, with TRBD2 as a possible D gene (7 bases). The CDR3 is 13 residues long. V gave up 9 bases and J gave up 11 bases, with 20 bases separating them. Germline assignment: CDR1 SGHVS and CDR2 FNYEAQ.

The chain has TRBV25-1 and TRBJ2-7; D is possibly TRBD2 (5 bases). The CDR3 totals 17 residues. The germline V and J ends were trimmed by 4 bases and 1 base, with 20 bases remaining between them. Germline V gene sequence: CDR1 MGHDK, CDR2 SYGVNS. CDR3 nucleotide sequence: TGTGCCAGCAGTGGCACCCTAGGAAGCGGTGCTTCCTACGAGCAGTACTTC. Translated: CASSGTLGSGASYEQYF.

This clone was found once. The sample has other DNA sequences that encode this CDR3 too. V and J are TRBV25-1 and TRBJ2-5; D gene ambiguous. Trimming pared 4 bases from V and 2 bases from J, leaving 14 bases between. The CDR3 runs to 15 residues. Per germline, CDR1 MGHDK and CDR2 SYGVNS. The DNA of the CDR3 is TGTGCCAGCAGTGCCAAATCTTCGCTACAAGAGACCCAGTACTTC. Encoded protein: CASSAKSSLQETQYF.

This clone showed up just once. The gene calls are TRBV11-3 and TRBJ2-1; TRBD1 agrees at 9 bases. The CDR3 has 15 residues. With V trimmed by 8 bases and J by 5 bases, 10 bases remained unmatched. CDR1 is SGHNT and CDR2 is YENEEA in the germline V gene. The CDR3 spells CASSFGTGYNNEQFF. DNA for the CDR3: TGTGCCAGCTCCTTCGGGACAGGGTATAACAATGAGCAGTTCTTC.

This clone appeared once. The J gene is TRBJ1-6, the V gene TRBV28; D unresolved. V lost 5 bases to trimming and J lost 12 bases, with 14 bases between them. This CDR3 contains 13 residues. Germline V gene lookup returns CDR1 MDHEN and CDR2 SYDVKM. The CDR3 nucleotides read TGTGCCAGCAGTCTCATAAGACTAGTACCCCTCCACTTT. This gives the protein CASSLIRLVPLHF.

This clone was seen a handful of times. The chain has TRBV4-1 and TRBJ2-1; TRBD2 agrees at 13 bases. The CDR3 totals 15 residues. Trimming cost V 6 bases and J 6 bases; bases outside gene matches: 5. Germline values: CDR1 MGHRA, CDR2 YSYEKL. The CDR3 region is CASRRGLAGSNEQFF. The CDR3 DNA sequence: TGCGCCAGCAGAAGGGGACTAGCGGGAAGCAATGAGCAGTTCTTC.

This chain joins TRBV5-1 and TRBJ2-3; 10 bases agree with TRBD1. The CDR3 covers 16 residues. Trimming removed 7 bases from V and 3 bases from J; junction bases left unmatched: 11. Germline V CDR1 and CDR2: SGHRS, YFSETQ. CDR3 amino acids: CASSLGQGGKTDTQYF. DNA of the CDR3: TGCGCCAGCTCCCTCGGACAGGGGGGGAAGACAGATACGCAGTATTTT.

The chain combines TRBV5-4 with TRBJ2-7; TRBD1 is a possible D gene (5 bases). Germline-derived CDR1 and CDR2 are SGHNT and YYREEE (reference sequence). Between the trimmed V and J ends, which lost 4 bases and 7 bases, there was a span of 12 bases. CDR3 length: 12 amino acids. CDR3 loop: CASSRTAGEQYF. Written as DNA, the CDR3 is TGTGCCAGCAGCAGGACCGCAGGGGAGCAGTACTTC.

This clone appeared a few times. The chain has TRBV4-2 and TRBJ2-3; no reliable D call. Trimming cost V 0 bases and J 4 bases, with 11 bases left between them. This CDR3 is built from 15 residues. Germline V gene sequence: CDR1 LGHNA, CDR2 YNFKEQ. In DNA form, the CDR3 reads TGTGCCAGCAGCCAAGATATCGCGATCGCAGATACGCAGTATTTT. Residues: CASSQDIAIADTQYF.

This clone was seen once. The CDR3 sequence: CATPDRTTGELFF. Here the CDR3 DNA reads TGTGCCACACCGGACAGGACTACCGGGGAGCTGTTTTTT. This chain connects TRBV19 to TRBJ2-2; 7 positions agree with TRBD1. V trimming: 10 bases; J trimming: 5 bases; junction bases outside the gene matches: 7. Germline V gene data show CDR1 as LNHDA and CDR2 as SQIVND (reference sequence). The CDR3 length is 13 residues.

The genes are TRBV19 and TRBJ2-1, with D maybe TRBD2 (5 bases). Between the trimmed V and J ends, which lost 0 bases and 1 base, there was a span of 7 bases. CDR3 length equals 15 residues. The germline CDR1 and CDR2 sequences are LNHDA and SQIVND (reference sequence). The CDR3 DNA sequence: TGTGCCAGTAGTATAGATCAGCGGTCCTACAATGAGCAGTTCTTC. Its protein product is CASSIDQRSYNEQFF.

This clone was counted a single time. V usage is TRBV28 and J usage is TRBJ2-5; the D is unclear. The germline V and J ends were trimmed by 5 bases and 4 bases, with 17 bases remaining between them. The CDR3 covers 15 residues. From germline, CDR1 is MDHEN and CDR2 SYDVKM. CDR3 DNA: TGTGCCAGCAGTCCCGAGGCAGCCGGTGGAGAGACCCAGTACTTC. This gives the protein CASSPEAAGGETQYF.

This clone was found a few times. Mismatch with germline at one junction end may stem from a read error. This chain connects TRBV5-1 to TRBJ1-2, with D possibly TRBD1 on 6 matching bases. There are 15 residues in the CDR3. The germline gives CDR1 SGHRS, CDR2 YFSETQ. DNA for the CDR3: TGTGCCAGCAGGGGAATCCAGGGGATGGACTATGGCTACACCTTC. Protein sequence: CASRGIQGMDYGYTF.

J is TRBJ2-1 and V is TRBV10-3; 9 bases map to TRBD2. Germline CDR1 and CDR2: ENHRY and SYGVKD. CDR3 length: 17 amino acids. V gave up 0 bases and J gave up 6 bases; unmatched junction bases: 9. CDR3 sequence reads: CAISESIRREGRNEQFF. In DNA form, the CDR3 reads TGTGCCATCAGTGAGTCGATTCGGCGGGAGGGCCGCAATGAGCAGTTCTTC.